The T cell receptor (beta chain) under discussion was sequenced for a study of blood T cell repertoires in COVID-19. The protocol was immunoSEQ multiplex PCR, while the TCRdb copy is restricted to in-frame clones and leaves out a portion. Of 65,000 to 70,000 clones in the sample, roughly 87% are singletons; the top ten hold over 2.5%. The origin of this receptor is an elderly man with acute or convalescent COVID-19. Sequencing was performed on peripheral blood.

For the CDR3, the DNA is TGTGCCAGCAGCCAAGATACGGGTCAGCCCCAGCATTTT. This codes for CASSQDTGQPQHF. V and J are TRBV4-2 and TRBJ1-5; D not resolved. Trimming stripped 0 bases from V and 6 bases from J, with 6 bases between. This CDR3 has 13 amino acids. Germline V gene data show CDR1 as LGHNA and CDR2 as YNFKEQ.